A single sample gave rise to the 10 T cell receptor beta chains below, sequenced in a study of blood T cell repertoires in COVID-19. The table came from immunoSEQ multiplex PCR; TCRdb's copy has only in-frame clones and leaves some out. The sample holds some 500,000 clones, roughly 91% seen once. Sequencing input: peripheral blood. These TCRs come from a woman aged 45 to 65 with COVID-19, enrolled during active disease.

CDR3 in DNA: TGTGCCAGCAGCTACACGACAGGGGACTCTGGAAACACCATATATTTT. Translation: CASSYTTGDSGNTIYF. The chain joins TRBV11-3 to TRBJ1-3, with 8 bases aligning to TRBD1. CDR3 length: 16 residues. Looked up from germline, CDR1 is SGHNT and CDR2 is YENEEA. Trimming removed 4 bases from V and 0 bases from J; junction bases left unmatched: 5. Complete variable domain (other parts from reference TRBV11-3 and TRBJ1-3): EAGVVQSPRYKIIEKKQPVAFWCNPISGHNTLYWYLQNLGQGPELLIRYENEEAVDDSQLPKDRFSAERLKGVDSTLKIQPAELGDSAVYLCASSYTTGDSGNTIYFGEGSWLTVV.

The CDR3 DNA reads as TGCGCCAGCAGCGAACCACCGGGACAGAGACAAGCTTTCTTT. It specifies CASSEPPGQRQAFF. The chain is built from TRBV5-1 and TRBJ1-1; 7 bases match TRBD1. The ends lost 4 bases at V and 9 bases at J; junction bases unmatched: 12. Germline-derived CDR1 and CDR2 are SGHRS and YFSETQ. The CDR3 has 14 residues.

This chain connects TRBV5-1 to TRBJ1-3; 7 positions match TRBD1. The CDR3 has 13 residues. Germline V gives CDR1 SGHRS, CDR2 YFSETQ. Losses at the gene ends were 7 bases for V and 4 bases for J; bases not matched to a gene: 5. The CDR3 loop reads CASQGVGGNTIYF. The CDR3 bases are TGCGCCAGCCAGGGGGTCGGAGGAAACACCATATATTTT.

This chain uses TRBV5-6 with TRBJ1-3; the D gene is possibly TRBD1 (5 bases). Germline loops: CDR1 SGHDT, CDR2 YYEEEE. This CDR3 is built from 18 residues. V lost 2 bases, J lost 4 bases, and 22 bases lay in between. The CDR3 DNA reads as TGTGCCAGCAGCTTTTGGCAGGGCAGACTTCTTTCAGGAAACACCATATATTTT. It codes for CASSFWQGRLLSGNTIYF.

The rearrangement uses TRBV6-6 and TRBJ1-1; TRBD1 is a possible D gene (5 bases). The V end was cut by 4 bases, the J end by 1 base, with 13 bases between. The CDR3 consists of 15 residues. CDR1 is MNHNY and CDR2 is SVGAGI in the germline V gene (reference sequence). This chain's CDR3 is CASSWTPARNTEAFF. In DNA form, the CDR3 reads TGTGCCAGCAGTTGGACACCCGCCAGGAACACTGAAGCTTTCTTT.

This chain connects TRBV30 to TRBJ2-6; the match to TRBD1 covers 10 bases. From germline, CDR1 is GTSNPN and CDR2 SVGIG (reference sequence). After removal of 1 base from V and 0 bases from J, the junction contained 0 bases not matched to a gene. The CDR3 runs 16 residues. The CDR3 bases are TGTGCCTGGAGTGGGGACAGGGGCTCTGGGGCCAACGTCCTGACTTTC. The encoded protein is CAWSGDRGSGANVLTF.

The gene calls are TRBV10-2 and TRBJ2-6, with D perhaps TRBD2 (6 bases). V shed 3 bases and J shed 4 bases, with 7 bases lying between them. CDR1 is WSHSY and CDR2 is SAAADI in the germline V gene. The CDR3 is made up of 14 amino acids. In DNA form, the CDR3 reads TGCGCCAGCAGTGAAGCGGGCGGGGCCAACGTCCTGACTTTC. Translating gives CASSEAGGANVLTF.

The chain joins TRBV9 to TRBJ1-2; D might be TRBD1 (6 bases). V was trimmed by 3 bases and J by 2 bases, leaving 14 bases between them. This CDR3 region has 15 residues. Germline-derived CDR1 and CDR2 are SGDLS and YYNGEE. This chain's CDR3 is CASSAEPQGNYGYTF. CDR3 bases: TGTGCCAGCAGCGCAGAACCACAGGGAAACTATGGCTACACCTTC.

V gene TRBV29-1 combines with J gene TRBJ1-2, with TRBD1 as a possible D gene (6 bases). CDR1 is SQVTM and CDR2 is ANQGSEA in the germline V gene. Trimming shortened V by 3 bases and J by 5 bases, and 28 bases separated the two germline ends. CDR3 length: 18 amino acids. CDR3 bases: TGCAGCGTTGACAGTTTATTAAAAGGAAGGGGGTATGATTATGGCTACACCTTC. Protein sequence: CSVDSLLKGRGYDYGYTF.

CDR3 bases: TGTGCCAGCAGTTTAGTAGGGACAGTCGAGCAGTACTTC. The encoded protein is CASSLVGTVEQYF. The chain links TRBV12-3 or TRBV12-4 to TRBJ2-7, with 7 bases fitting TRBD1. CDR3 length: 13 amino acids. The V segment lost 1 base and the J segment 6 bases; nucleotides outside the gene matches: 3.